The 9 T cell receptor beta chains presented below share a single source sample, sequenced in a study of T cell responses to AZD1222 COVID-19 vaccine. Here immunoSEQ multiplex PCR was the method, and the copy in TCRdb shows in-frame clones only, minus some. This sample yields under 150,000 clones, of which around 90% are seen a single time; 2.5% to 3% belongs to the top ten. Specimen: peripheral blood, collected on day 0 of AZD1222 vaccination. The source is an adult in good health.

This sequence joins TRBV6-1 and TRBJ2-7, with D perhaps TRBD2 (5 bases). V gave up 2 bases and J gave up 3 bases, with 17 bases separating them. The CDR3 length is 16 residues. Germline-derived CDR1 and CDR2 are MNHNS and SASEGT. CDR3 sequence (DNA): TGTGCCAGCAGTGAACCGCTCGACGACGGGGTCTACGAGCAGTACTTC. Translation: CASSEPLDDGVYEQYF.

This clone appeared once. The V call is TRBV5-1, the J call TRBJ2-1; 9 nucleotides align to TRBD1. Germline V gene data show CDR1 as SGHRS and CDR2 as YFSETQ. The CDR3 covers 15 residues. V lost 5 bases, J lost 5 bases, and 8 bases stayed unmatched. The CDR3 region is CASRRGQGGDNEQFF. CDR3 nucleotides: TGCGCCAGCAGGCGGGGACAGGGTGGGGACAATGAGCAGTTCTTC.

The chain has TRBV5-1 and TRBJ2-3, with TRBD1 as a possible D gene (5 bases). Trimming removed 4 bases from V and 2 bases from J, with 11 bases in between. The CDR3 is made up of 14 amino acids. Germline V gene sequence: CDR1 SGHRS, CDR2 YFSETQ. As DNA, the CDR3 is TGCGCCAGCAGCCTACCGACAGCCACAGATACGCAGTATTTT. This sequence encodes CASSLPTATDTQYF.

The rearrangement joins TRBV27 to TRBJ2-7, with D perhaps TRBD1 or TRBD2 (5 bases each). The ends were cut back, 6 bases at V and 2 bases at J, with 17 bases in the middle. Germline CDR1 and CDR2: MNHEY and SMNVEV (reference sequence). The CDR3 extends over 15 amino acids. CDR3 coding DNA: TGTGCCAGCAGGGAATCGGGACGCACAACCTACGAGCAGTACTTC. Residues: CASRESGRTTYEQYF.

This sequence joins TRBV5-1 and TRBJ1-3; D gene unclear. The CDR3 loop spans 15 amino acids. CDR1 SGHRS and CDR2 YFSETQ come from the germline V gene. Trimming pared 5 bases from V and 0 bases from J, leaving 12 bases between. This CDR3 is CASSLEGLSGNTIYF. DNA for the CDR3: TGCGCCAGCAGTCTGGAGGGCCTCTCTGGAAACACCATATATTTT. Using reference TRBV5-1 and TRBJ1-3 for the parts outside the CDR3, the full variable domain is KAGVTQTPRYLIKTRGQQVTLSCSPISGHRSVSWYQQTPGQGLQFLFEYFSETQRNKGNFPGRFSGRQFSNSRSEMNVSTLELGDSALYLCASSLEGLSGNTIYFGEGSWLTVV.

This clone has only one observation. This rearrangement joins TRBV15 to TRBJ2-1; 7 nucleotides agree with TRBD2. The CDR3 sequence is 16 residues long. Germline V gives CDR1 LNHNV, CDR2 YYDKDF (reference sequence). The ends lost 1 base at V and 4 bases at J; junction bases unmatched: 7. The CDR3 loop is CATSRVGGVKYNEQFF. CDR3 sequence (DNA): TGTGCCACCAGCAGAGTGGGGGGGGTGAAGTACAATGAGCAGTTCTTC.

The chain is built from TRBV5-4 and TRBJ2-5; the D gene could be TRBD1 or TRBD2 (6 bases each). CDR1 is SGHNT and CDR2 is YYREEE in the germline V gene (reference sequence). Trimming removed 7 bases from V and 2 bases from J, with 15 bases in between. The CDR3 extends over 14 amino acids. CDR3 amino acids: CASLKRGVQETQYF. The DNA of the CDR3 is TGTGCCAGCCTGAAGAGGGGGGTGCAAGAGACCCAGTACTTC.

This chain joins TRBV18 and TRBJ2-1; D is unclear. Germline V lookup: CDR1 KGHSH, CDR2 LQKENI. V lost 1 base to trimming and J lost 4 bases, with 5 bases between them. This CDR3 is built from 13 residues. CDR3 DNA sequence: TGTGCCAGCTCACCACTAAATTACAATGAGCAGTTCTTC. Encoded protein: CASSPLNYNEQFF. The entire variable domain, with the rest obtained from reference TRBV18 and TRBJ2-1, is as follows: NAGVMQNPRHLVRRRGQEARLRCSPMKGHSHVYWYRQLPEEGLKFMVYLQKENIIDESGMPKERFSAEFPKEGPSILRIQQVVRGDSAAYFCASSPLNYNEQFFGPGTRLTVL.

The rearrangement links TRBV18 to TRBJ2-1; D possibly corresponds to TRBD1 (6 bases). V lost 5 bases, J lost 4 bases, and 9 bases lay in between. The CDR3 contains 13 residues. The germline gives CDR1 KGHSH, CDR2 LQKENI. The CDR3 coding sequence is TGTGCCAGCTCAGGACAGTCATACAATGAGCAGTTCTTC. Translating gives CASSGQSYNEQFF.